Below, 17 T cell receptor beta chains from the same sample are listed, as sequenced in a study of blood T cell repertoires in COVID-19. Sequencing used immunoSEQ multiplex PCR; TCRdb keeps in-frame clones, though not all of them. Of approximately 240,000 clones listed, around 82% were seen once; the top ten hold roughly 3%. Sequencing was carried out using peripheral blood. These receptors came from a woman aged 25 to 45 who had recovered from COVID-19.

J is TRBJ1-3 and V is TRBV2, with D perhaps TRBD1 (5 bases). V was cut by 8 bases and J by 4 bases, with 21 bases left in between. This CDR3 is built from 16 residues. CDR1 is SNHLY and CDR2 is FYNNEI in the germline V gene. DNA for the CDR3: TGTGCCAGCGTAGGGGCGGGACGGGCGTTGGGAAACACCATATATTTT. Residues: CASVGAGRALGNTIYF. The variable domain in full, with the rest retrieved from reference TRBV2 and TRBJ1-3, is EPEVTQTPSHQVTQMGQEVILRCVPISNHLYFYWYRQILGQKVEFLVSFYNNEISEKSEIFDDQFSVERPDGSNFTLKIRSTKLEDSAMYFCASVGAGRALGNTIYFGEGSWLTVV.

The genes are TRBV9 and TRBJ2-7; D may be TRBD1 (6 bases). Germline V gene lookup returns CDR1 SGDLS and CDR2 YYNGEE. Trimming pared 0 bases from V and 5 bases from J, leaving 12 bases between. The CDR3 contains 14 residues. CDR3 DNA sequence: TGTGCCAGCAGCGTAGCCGGACAGTTCCACGAGCAGTACTTC. Translating gives CASSVAGQFHEQYF.

The chain has TRBV7-2 and TRBJ1-2, with TRBD1 identical over 8 bases. There are 17 residues in the CDR3. After removal of 4 bases from V and 2 bases from J, the junction contained 12 bases not matched to a gene. Germline CDR1 is SGHTA and CDR2 is FQGNSA. In DNA, the CDR3 is TGTGCCAGCAGCTCCCCTTGGACAGGGTACCCCAACTATGGCTACACCTTC. It codes for CASSSPWTGYPNYGYTF.

This clone has just one count. The rearrangement links TRBV29-1 to TRBJ2-3, with 8 bases lining up with TRBD2. Germline V gene data show CDR1 as SQVTM and CDR2 as ANQGSEA. J lost 4 bases, V lost 7 bases, and 10 bases had no gene match. This CDR3 has 14 amino acids. The CDR3 reads CSADGAGESDTQYF. CDR3 in DNA: TGCAGCGCCGACGGAGCGGGGGAATCAGATACGCAGTATTTT.

The chain employs TRBV10-3 and TRBJ1-3; D gene ambiguous. The CDR3 length is 15 residues. V was clipped by 2 bases and J by 2 bases, with 10 bases between them. Germline V gene data show CDR1 as ENHRY and CDR2 as SYGVKD. The DNA for the CDR3 is TGTGCCATCAGTGAGCCCCGGCGGGCTGGAAACACCATATATTTT. This gives the protein CAISEPRRAGNTIYF.

The rearrangement uses TRBV4-2 and TRBJ1-5; 7 positions match TRBD1. V lost 4 bases and J lost 4; bases outside the gene matches: 13. The CDR3 contains 17 residues. CDR1 LGHNA and CDR2 YNFKEQ come from the germline V gene. CDR3 in DNA: TGTGCCAGCAGCCGGGACAGACTAAGATATTCGAATCAGCCCCAGCATTTT. This gives the protein CASSRDRLRYSNQPQHF.

This rearrangement joins TRBV6-1 to TRBJ1-3, with D possibly TRBD1 on 5 matching bases. The CDR3 is 14 amino acids. Trimming removed 0 bases at V and 9 bases at J, with 12 bases between. Looked up from germline, CDR1 is MNHNS and CDR2 is SASEGT. This CDR3 is CASSEALGPGTIYF. CDR3 DNA sequence: TGTGCCAGCAGTGAAGCGCTGGGGCCGGGCACCATATATTTT.

The V call is TRBV5-4, the J call TRBJ2-5, with D possibly being TRBD1 (6 bases). CDR3 length equals 14 residues. The V end lost 4 bases, the J end lost 4 bases, and 14 bases lay between the germline ends. Germline V lookup: CDR1 SGHNT, CDR2 YYREEE (reference sequence). CDR3 coding DNA: TGTGCCAGCAGCGAGAGACAGGTTTTAGAGACCCAGTACTTC. As protein: CASSERQVLETQYF.

The V gene is TRBV4-1, the J gene TRBJ2-5, with 7 bases aligning to TRBD2. Germline trimming cut 1 base from V and 1 base from J; bases unmatched to any gene: 3. Germline V lookup: CDR1 MGHRA, CDR2 YSYEKL. CDR3 length equals 15 residues. This CDR3 reads CASSQGTSSQETQYF. For the CDR3, the DNA is TGCGCCAGCAGCCAAGGGACTAGTTCCCAAGAGACCCAGTACTTC.

This chain connects TRBV7-2 to TRBJ2-4, with D uncertain. The CDR3 is made up of 13 amino acids. V shed 3 bases and J shed 3 bases, with 6 bases lying between them. Germline V gene lookup returns CDR1 SGHTA and CDR2 FQGNSA. CDR3 nucleotides: TGTGCCAGCAGCTTGAGCGACAAAAACATTCAGTACTTC. This gives the protein CASSLSDKNIQYF.

The rearrangement joins TRBV6-5 to TRBJ2-7, with TRBD2 matching over 8 bases. The V segment lost 7 bases and the J segment 6 bases; nucleotides outside the gene matches: 11. This CDR3 comprises 14 residues. Germline V gene sequence: CDR1 MNHEY, CDR2 SVGAGI. The CDR3 nucleotides read TGTGCCAGCACTCAGAGCGGAGCGGGGGTCGAGCAGTACTTC. Residues: CASTQSGAGVEQYF.

The rearrangement links TRBV27 to TRBJ2-2, with 7 bases aligning to TRBD1. The germline V gene encodes CDR1 MNHEY and CDR2 SMNVEV (reference sequence). The V segment lost 7 bases and the J segment 4 bases; nucleotides outside the gene matches: 6. The CDR3 runs to 14 residues. CDR3: CASIKTGITGELFF. CDR3 in DNA: TGTGCCAGCATTAAGACAGGGATCACCGGGGAGCTGTTTTTT.

The CDR3 region is CASSQDLPTAGSAFF. The CDR3 DNA is TGTGCCAGCAGCCAAGATCTCCCGACGGCAGGGTCAGCTTTCTTT. The chain combines TRBV3-1 (or the pseudogene TRBV3-2) with TRBJ1-1, with D perhaps matching TRBD1 (5 bases). Germline lookup yields CDR1 LGHDT and CDR2 YNNKEL (reference sequence). The CDR3 is 15 residues long. With 0 bases removed from V and 10 bases from J, the gap between germline ends came to 18 bases.

V usage is TRBV11-2 and J usage is TRBJ1-2; 10 nucleotides align to TRBD1. Trimming at V came to 0 bases and at J to 4 bases, leaving 5 bases not matched to a gene. The CDR3 loop spans 16 amino acids. The germline CDR1 and CDR2 sequences are SGHAT and FQNNGV. CDR3 in DNA: TGTGCCAGCAGCTTAGATTCCGGGACAGGGGTCTATGGCTACACCTTC. Translated: CASSLDSGTGVYGYTF.

V usage is TRBV6-5 and J usage is TRBJ2-7; 8 bases align to TRBD1. This CDR3 contains 12 residues. The germline V gene encodes CDR1 MNHEY and CDR2 SVGAGI. With 4 bases clipped from V and 6 bases from J, the junction kept 2 bases outside the gene matches. In DNA, the CDR3 is TGTGCCAGCAGTTTGGACAGGGTCGAGCAGTACTTC. It is translated as CASSLDRVEQYF.

This clone was recorded once. This sequence joins TRBV9 and TRBJ1-1; TRBD1 agrees at 7 bases. Germline V gives CDR1 SGDLS, CDR2 YYNGEE. Trimming removed 4 bases from V and 1 base from J; junction bases left unmatched: 1. The CDR3 runs 13 residues. The CDR3 region has the DNA TGTGCCAGCAGCCCAGGGGGGAACACTGAAGCTTTCTTT. This translates into CASSPGGNTEAFF. The full variable domain, rest sourced from reference TRBV9 and TRBJ1-1, is DSGVTQTPKHLITATGQRVTLRCSPRSGDLSVYWYQQSLDQGLQFLIQYYNGEERAKGNILERFSAQQFPDLHSELNLSSLELGDSALYFCASSPGGNTEAFFGQGTRLTVV.

The V and J genes are TRBV27 and TRBJ1-2; 11 nucleotides line up with TRBD1. Germline-derived CDR1 and CDR2 are MNHEY and SMNVEV (reference sequence). The V and J ends lost 5 bases and 2 bases, in that order; junction bases with no gene match: 13. The CDR3 runs 18 residues. The CDR3 DNA reads as TGTGCCAGCAGTGTATTTGCCTATGGGGACAGGGGGAACTATGGCTACACCTTC. Translated: CASSVFAYGDRGNYGYTF.